The present T cell receptor (beta chain) was sequenced within a study of T-cell memory formation after mild COVID-19. Study background: TCR clusters largely stayed donor specific.

Sample barcodes and UMIs were carried by the TCR alpha and TCR beta cDNA libraries that 5'RACE generated with constant-segment primers. TCRdb re-called the 5' RACE reads through MiXCR, storing one row per CDR3 protein. This table has roughly 260,000 distinct CDR3 sequences, roughly 15% appearing once. This receptor was obtained from a young man who had mild COVID-19 (a few samples of this study predate the infection). Cell type and time point are not known. The sequenced sample consisted of PBMCs or a T cell subset sorted from them (not recorded which).

The CDR3 DNA reads as TGTGCCAGCAGTGTTAGTGGGATCCAAGAGACCCAGTACTTC. It is translated as CASSVSGIQETQYF. The gene calls are TRBV6-1 and TRBJ2-5; no clear D gene. The germline V and J ends were trimmed by 4 bases and 1 base, with 10 bases remaining between them. The CDR3 runs to 14 residues. Germline CDR1 MNHNS, CDR2 SASEGT.